The rows below give T cell receptor beta chains drawn from one sample of a study of blood T cells in healthy people across ages. Via MiXCR, TCRdb re-called the 5' RACE reads, giving one row per CDR3 protein. The table includes approximately 1.5 million distinct CDR3 sequences, about 31% detected once. Sequencing was carried out using blood. These receptors all come from a woman aged 30 to 39 in good health. Both conserved end residues are part of each CDR3. A D gene is named only where the DNA matches it firmly. A row's size may be missing; if present it is once, few, many or a size class.

CDR3 length | J gene | D gene | clone size | V gene | CDR3 DNA | CDR3 protein
15 | TRBJ2-2 | NA | NA | TRBV15 | TGTGCCACCAGCAGAGTGGGGGCGAACACCGGGGAGCTGTTTTTT | CATSRVGANTGELFF
15 | TRBJ2-5 | NA | NA | TRBV7-9 | TGTGCCAGCAGCTTAGTTACAGGCCTCCAAGAGACCCAGTACTTC | CASSLVTGLQETQYF
12 | TRBJ1-5 | NA | few | TRBV28 | TGTGCCAGCAGTCCATTGGGGGAGCCCCAGCATTTT | CASSPLGEPQHF
16 | TRBJ2-7 | TRBD2 | many | TRBV11-2 | TGTGCCAGCAGTTTGGGGCTAGCGGGGGGTACCTACGAGCAGTACTTC | CASSLGLAGGTYEQYF
12 | TRBJ2-1 | TRBD2 | NA | TRBV28 | TGTGCCAGCAGTTCCGGGGGGAGGCTCGAGTTCTTC | CASSSGGRLEFF
13 | TRBJ2-7 | NA | few | TRBV4-1 | TGCGCCAGCAGCCAAGGAAGGCCTAGCGAGCAGTACTTC | CASSQGRPSEQYF
14 | TRBJ2-7 | TRBD2 | few | TRBV20-1 | TGCAGTGCCAACCCCGGGACTAGCTCTCACGAGCAGTACTTC | CSANPGTSSHEQYF
14 | TRBJ2-1 | NA | NA | TRBV19 | TGTGCCAGTAGTATATTCGGGGACAACAATGAGCAGTTCTTC | CASSIFGDNNEQFF
16 | TRBJ2-5 | NA | few | TRBV10-3 | TGTGCCATCAGTGAGTCGGGGGTGGTAGGTTCCTACGGGCAGTACTTC | CAISESGVVGSYGQYF
14 | TRBJ2-7 | TRBD2 | NA | TRBV28 | TGTGCCAGCAGACAGGCGGGAGGTGCTTACGAGCAGTACTTC | CASRQAGGAYEQYF
16 | TRBJ2-7 | TRBD2 | NA | TRBV7-9 | TGTGCCAGCAGTCCGTCCTGGACTAGCGGCTCCTACGAGCAGTACTTC | CASSPSWTSGSYEQYF
16 | TRBJ2-4 | NA | few | TRBV6-4 | TGTGCCAGCAGTGGGCATGTGTCGCTAGCCAAAAACATTCAGTACTTC | CASSGHVSLAKNIQYF
14 | TRBJ2-3 | TRBD2 | NA | TRBV7-9 | TGTGCCAGCGCGCCCGGGGGGGTGACAGATACGCAGTATTTT | CASAPGGVTDTQYF
11 | TRBJ2-1 | NA | NA | TRBV5-1 | TGCGCCAGCAGGGAAGAAAATGAGCAGTTCTTC | CASREENEQFF
14 | TRBJ2-7 | TRBD2 | NA | TRBV7-8 | TGTGCCAGCAGCATAGCGGGCACGTCCTACGAGCAGTACTTC | CASSIAGTSYEQYF
11 | TRBJ2-1 | NA | few | TRBV6-1 | TGTGCCAGCAGTGATATTAATGAGCAGTTCTTC | CASSDINEQFF
15 | TRBJ2-7 | NA | many | TRBV14 | TGTGCCAGCAGCCAACGTGGGCAGGGTCCCTACGAGCAGTACTTC | CASSQRGQGPYEQYF
15 | TRBJ2-1 | TRBD1 | NA | TRBV9 | TGTGCCAGCAGCGTAGATGACAGGGGGTTGGATGAGCAGTTCTTC | CASSVDDRGLDEQFF
16 | TRBJ2-3 | NA | few | TRBV5-1 | TGCGCCAGCAGCTTGGGTGGAGGAGCACCTTTTGATACGCAGTATTTT | CASSLGGGAPFDTQYF
15 | TRBJ2-7 | NA | few | TRBV14 | TGTGCCAGCAGCCAACACCTGGGACAATCCTACGAGCAGTACTTC | CASSQHLGQSYEQYF
12 | TRBJ1-2 | NA | NA | TRBV9 | TGTGCCAGCAAGCGTATGAACTATGGCTACACCTTC | CASKRMNYGYTF
16 | TRBJ2-5 | NA | few | TRBV12-3/TRBV12-4 | TGTGCCAGCAGTCCCACGGGTTTCGGGTACCAAGAGACCCAGTACTTC | CASSPTGFGYQETQYF
14 | TRBJ2-7 | NA | many | TRBV27 | TGTGCCAGCAGTTTCGGACTGGGGTCCTCCGAGCAGTACTTC | CASSFGLGSSEQYF
16 | TRBJ2-7 | TRBD2 | once | TRBV11-2 | TGTGCCCGCAGCATCCTCAGCGGGAGGGCCTCCTACGAGCAGTACTTC | CARSILSGRASYEQYF
15 | TRBJ1-6 | NA | few | TRBV3-1 | TGTGCCAGCAGCCAAGCGGCCCAAGGGATTTCACCCCTCCACTTT | CASSQAAQGISPLHF
14 | TRBJ2-7 | NA | NA | TRBV5-1 | TGCGCCAGCAGCGGGAGCTTGGGCTCCTACGAGCAGTACTTC | CASSGSLGSYEQYF
16 | TRBJ2-5 | TRBD1 | NA | TRBV18 | TGTGCCAGCTCACCACCCGGGACAGGGGGCAAGGAGACCCAGTACTTC | CASSPPGTGGKETQYF
13 | TRBJ2-7 | NA | few | TRBV7-8 | TGTGCCAGCACGAGATCCCCCGCCTACGAGCAGTACTTC | CASTRSPAYEQYF
15 | TRBJ2-2 | TRBD1 | few | TRBV12-3/TRBV12-4 | TGTGCCAGCAGTCCTGGGACAGGGAGGGGCGGGGAGCTGTTTTTT | CASSPGTGRGGELFF
16 | TRBJ2-5 | TRBD2 | NA | TRBV2 | TGTGCCAGCAGGCAATTGGCCGGGACTAGCCAAACGACCCAGTACTTC | CASRQLAGTSQTTQYF
14 | TRBJ2-7 | NA | NA | TRBV27 | TGTGCCAGCAGTCACAACACAAAGGGTTACGAGCAGTACTTC | CASSHNTKGYEQYF
13 | TRBJ2-4 | NA | few | TRBV20-1 | TGCAGTGCAGAGGACGGAAACAAAAACATTCAGTACTTC | CSAEDGNKNIQYF
13 | TRBJ1-1 | NA | NA | TRBV19 | TGTGCCAGTAGTCAACCGGGGTGGACTGAAGCTTTCTTT | CASSQPGWTEAFF
13 | TRBJ2-7 | TRBD1 | NA | TRBV20-1 | TGCAGTGCTAGAGATCCGGACAGGGGCGAGCAGTACTTC | CSARDPDRGEQYF
15 | TRBJ2-2 | NA | few | TRBV24-1 | TGTGCCACCAGTGACTCCAGGGTTAACACCGGGGAGCTGTTTTTT | CATSDSRVNTGELFF
16 | TRBJ2-2 | TRBD2 | NA | TRBV2 | TGTGCCAGCAAGGGACTAGCGGGGATTCAGGTCGGGGAGCTGTTTTTT | CASKGLAGIQVGELFF
17 | TRBJ2-1 | NA | NA | TRBV7-9 | TGTGCCAGCAGCGTGATGACGGCCCATAGCTCCTACAATGAGCAGTTCTTC | CASSVMTAHSSYNEQFF
17 | TRBJ1-1 | TRBD1 | NA | TRBV14 | TGTGCCAGCAGCAATCACAGGGGCTTGGGGGTGAACACTGAAGCTTTCTTT | CASSNHRGLGVNTEAFF
14 | TRBJ1-2 | NA | NA | TRBV6-1 | TGTGCCAGCAGTGCGACCGAGGGGGTGGATGGCTACACCTTC | CASSATEGVDGYTF
15 | TRBJ2-7 | NA | NA | TRBV10-1 | TGCGCCAGCAGTGAGTCGGTACAGGCCTCCTACGAGCAGTACTTC | CASSESVQASYEQYF
15 | TRBJ2-7 | TRBD1 | NA | TRBV2 | TGTGCCAGCAGTGTAAACAGGGGGCGACAGCACGAGCAGTACTTC | CASSVNRGRQHEQYF
15 | TRBJ2-1 | NA | NA | TRBV2 | TGTGCCAGCAGTGAAGAACTAGCCGGGTCGAATGAGCAGTTCTTC | CASSEELAGSNEQFF
16 | TRBJ2-4 | NA | NA | TRBV20-1 | TGCAGTGCTAGGACTCCGGGAAGGGGGGACTCTAGGGGGCAGTACTTC | CSARTPGRGDSRGQYF
14 | TRBJ2-1 | TRBD1 | NA | TRBV3-1 | TGTGCCAGCAGCCAAATTGACAGGGGCACTGAAGCTTTCTTC | CASSQIDRGTEAFF
15 | TRBJ1-2 | NA | few | TRBV2 | TGTGCCAGCAGTGCGGACACCGTAAATCGCTATGGCTACACCTTC | CASSADTVNRYGYTF
13 | TRBJ1-1 | NA | NA | TRBV12-3/TRBV12-4 | TGTGCCAGCAGGGCCGGGCCAAACACTGAAGCTTTCTTT | CASRAGPNTEAFF
15 | TRBJ2-5 | TRBD2 | few | TRBV15 | TGTGCCACCAGCATCGGGCAAGGGGAGGGGGAGACCCAGTACTTC | CATSIGQGEGETQYF
12 | TRBJ2-7 | NA | NA | TRBV28 | TGTGCCAGCAGTTTATGGAGCGGCGAGCAGTACTTC | CASSLWSGEQYF
14 | TRBJ2-7 | NA | NA | TRBV18 | TGTGCCAGCTCACCCCCGGGACTGATCTACGAGCAGTACTTC | CASSPPGLIYEQYF
14 | TRBJ2-1 | NA | NA | TRBV7-8 | TGTGCCAGCAGCCTCAGGGGTTTACACAATGAGCAGTTCTTC | CASSLRGLHNEQFF
15 | TRBJ2-1 | TRBD1 | NA | TRBV5-1 | TGCGCCAGCATCCTGGACAGGGGTGGTATGAATGAGCAGTTCTTC | CASILDRGGMNEQFF
15 | TRBJ2-7 | TRBD2 | NA | TRBV10-2 | TGCGCCAGCAAAAGGGCAGCGGGAGGGGACTACGAGCAGTACTTC | CASKRAAGGDYEQYF
18 | TRBJ2-7 | NA | few | TRBV21-1 | TGTGCCAGCAGCAAAGAAAGGTGCAGAACCACCCTGACCTACGAGCAGTACTTC | CASSKERCRTTLTYEQYF
16 | TRBJ2-5 | TRBD2 | many | TRBV7-2 | TGTGCCAGCAGCTTAGACCGCGGGGGGGCCTCTTCGACCCAGTACTTC | CASSLDRGGASSTQYF